This TCR beta chain was obtained from a study of cytomegalovirus exposure and HLA in healthy donors. Study-wide results and caveats: In most subjects, TCR beta sequences reportedly gave accurate predictions of HLA-A and HLA-B alleles. The authors later linked a missense DCLRE1C variant to TCR beta V- and J-gene trimming.

With 60 Vbeta and 13 Jbeta primers, the PCR was carried out. TCRdb keeps only in-frame clones here, not all; method: immunoSEQ multiplex PCR. Of around 180,000 clones listed, around 84% were seen once; the top ten hold roughly 1.7%. V lost 4 bases, J lost 1 base, and 19 bases lay in between. CDR3 length: 17 residues. Germline V gene data show CDR1 as SGHNT and CDR2 as YENEEA. As regards this clone: Its antigen remains unidentified.

The receptor was derived from a young woman in good health and CMV-seronegative. The sample was PBMCs. J is TRBJ1-1 and V is TRBV11-3; D possibly corresponds to TRBD1 (5 bases). CDR3 loop: CASSSSIGAEPNTEAFF. The CDR3 DNA is TGTGCCAGCAGCTCCTCAATAGGGGCAGAGCCGAACACTGAAGCTTTCTTT. Complete variable domain (other parts from reference TRBV11-3 and TRBJ1-1): EAGVVQSPRYKIIEKKQPVAFWCNPISGHNTLYWYLQNLGQGPELLIRYENEEAVDDSQLPKDRFSAERLKGVDSTLKIQPAELGDSAVYLCASSSSIGAEPNTEAFFGQGTRLTVV.